Below, 26 T cell receptor beta chains from the same sample are listed, as sequenced in a study of T-cell memory formation after mild COVID-19. TCRdb reanalysed the 5' RACE reads using MiXCR and keeps one entry per CDR3 protein. Found here are roughly 150,000 distinct CDR3 sequences, 10% to 15% of them singletons; the top ten hold approximately 3.5%. Input material: PBMCs or a T cell subset sorted from them (not recorded which). These receptors came from a man aged 18-30 years who had mild COVID-19 (a few samples of this study predate the infection). Cell type and time point are not known.

This clonotype appeared a single time. This chain joins TRBV4-3 and TRBJ2-7; D not certain. Germline lookup yields CDR1 LGHNA and CDR2 YSLEER. V was clipped by 3 bases and J by 0 bases, with 15 bases between them. The CDR3 is 16 amino acids. The CDR3 bases are TGCGCCAGCAGCCAGGGGATGGGTGTTGGCTCCTACGAGCAGTACTTC. Protein sequence: CASSQGMGVGSYEQYF.

V is TRBV6-5 and J is TRBJ2-3; possible D gene TRBD2, 7 bases. Deletions cut 2 bases from V and 5 bases from J, with 14 bases between. From germline, CDR1 is MNHEY and CDR2 SVGAGI. This CDR3 has 15 residues. The CDR3 sequence: CASSYGGARIDTQYF. DNA of the CDR3: TGTGCCAGCAGTTACGGGGGGGCCCGGATAGATACGCAGTATTTT.

This clonotype appeared a few times. The chain links TRBV6-6 to TRBJ2-3, with 7 bases fitting TRBD1. The CDR3 has 16 amino acids. Trimming took 2 bases from V and 0 from J; bases not matched to a gene: 5. Germline V gene data show CDR1 as MNHNY and CDR2 as SVGAGI (reference sequence). This CDR3 reads CASSYIQGRSTDTQYF. The CDR3 DNA sequence: TGTGCCAGCAGTTACATACAGGGGCGAAGCACAGATACGCAGTATTTT.

Remarks on this clonotype: The junction and the germline gene differ at one end; a read error may be behind it. J is TRBJ2-7 and V is TRBV7-9; 7 bases align to TRBD1. Germline-derived CDR1 and CDR2 are SEHNR and FQNEAQ (reference sequence). The CDR3 extends over 12 amino acids. Here the CDR3 reads CASSLVGQVIDF. The CDR3 DNA is TGTGCCAGCAGCTTAGTAGGACAGGTGATTGACTTC.

The chain employs TRBV9 and TRBJ2-1; 7 positions match TRBD2. The CDR3 runs 15 residues. Germline-derived CDR1 and CDR2 are SGDLS and YYNGEE. Losses at the gene ends were 0 bases for V and 6 bases for J; bases not matched to a gene: 6. CDR3 sequence reads: CASSVGSGEGNEQFF. CDR3 nucleotide sequence: TGTGCCAGCAGCGTAGGAAGCGGGGAGGGCAATGAGCAGTTCTTC. The full variable domain, its missing parts supplied by reference TRBV9 and TRBJ2-1, is DSGVTQTPKHLITATGQRVTLRCSPRSGDLSVYWYQQSLDQGLQFLIQYYNGEERAKGNILERFSAQQFPDLHSELNLSSLELGDSALYFCASSVGSGEGNEQFFGPGTRLTVL.

This clonotype has only a few counts. The chain joins TRBV7-2 to TRBJ2-2; 10 positions agree with TRBD1. The V gene's germline CDR1 is SGHTA and CDR2 FQGNSA. This CDR3 has 15 residues. The ends lost 3 bases at V and 5 bases at J; junction bases unmatched: 3. The CDR3 nucleotides read TGTGCCAGCAGCTTGGGACAGGGGAGGACCGGGGAGCTGTTTTTT. Protein: CASSLGQGRTGELFF.

This clonotype turned up a few times. V is TRBV12-3 or TRBV12-4 and J is TRBJ1-2; D remains unclear. The length of the CDR3 is 9 residues. V was cut by 6 bases and J by 13 bases, with 9 bases left in between. CDR3 sequence: CASSPSFTF. The CDR3 DNA follows: TGTGCCAGCAGCCCCTCCTTCACCTTC.

This clonotype showed up just a few times. The chain is built from TRBV18 and TRBJ2-7; D gene uncertain. Trimming took 3 bases from V and 2 from J, leaving 8 bases between them. Looked up from germline, CDR1 is KGHSH and CDR2 is LQKENI. The CDR3 sequence is 13 residues long. CDR3 residues: CASSPSRTYEQYV. The CDR3 DNA reads TGTGCCAGCTCACCGTCAAGGACCTACGAGCAGTACGTC.

This clonotype turned up a few times. At one of its ends the junction is not consistent with the germline gene, which may arise from a read error. The chain is built from TRBV7-9 and TRBJ1-4, with unresolved D. Germline lookup yields CDR1 SEHNR and CDR2 FQNEAQ (reference sequence). The CDR3 sequence is 12 residues long. The CDR3 region has the DNA TGTGCCAGCAGCTTAGACGGTTGGGCTGCTGTTTTT. This translates into CASSLDGWAAVF.

This chain connects TRBV11-1 to TRBJ2-2, with D hard to call. The germline V and J ends were trimmed by 0 bases and 6 bases, with 5 bases remaining between them. Germline CDR1 is SGHAT and CDR2 is FQDESV (reference sequence). This CDR3 is 13 amino acids long. The CDR3 nucleotides are TGTGCCAGCAGCTTAGCGCTACCCGGGGAGCTGTTTTTT. Protein: CASSLALPGELFF. The full variable domain, with the rest looked up from reference TRBV11-1 and TRBJ2-2, is EAEVAQSPRYKITEKSQAVAFWCDPISGHATLYWYRQILGQGPELLVQFQDESVVDDSQLPKDRFSAERLKGVDSTLKIQPAELGDSAMYLCASSLALPGELFFGEGSRLTVL.

The chain carries TRBV5-1 and TRBJ1-1; D is undetermined. CDR3 size: 13 residues. Germline V CDR1 and CDR2: SGHRS, YFSETQ. V was shortened by 4 bases and J by 9 bases, with 16 bases between the two germline ends. CDR3 in amino acids: CASSKDAYEKAFF. The CDR3 DNA sequence: TGCGCCAGCAGCAAGGACGCGTACGAAAAAGCTTTCTTT.

V and J are TRBV4-3 and TRBJ2-2, with a tentative D call TRBD2 (7 bases). CDR3 length: 16 residues. V was pared by 3 bases and J by 5 bases, with 16 bases between. Germline V CDR1 and CDR2: LGHNA, YSLEER. The CDR3 DNA is TGCGCCAGCAGCCACCGAGGGGGGGCACGAACCGGGGAGCTGTTTTTT. This gives the protein CASSHRGGARTGELFF.

Ten or more counts support this clonotype. The V and J genes are TRBV6-6 and TRBJ2-7, with D unclear. The CDR3 is 11 residues long. Looked up from germline, CDR1 is MNHNY and CDR2 is SVGAGI (reference sequence). Trimming pared 4 bases from V and 3 bases from J, leaving 4 bases between. CDR3 protein: CASSWIYEQYF. As DNA, the CDR3 is TGTGCCAGCAGTTGGATCTACGAGCAGTACTTC.

This clonotype appeared once. V and J are TRBV29-1 and TRBJ2-5, with D perhaps TRBD1 (6 bases). Trimming pared 7 bases from V and 4 bases from J, leaving 16 bases between. This CDR3 is 13 amino acids long. The germline gives CDR1 SQVTM, CDR2 ANQGSEA. CDR3 residues: CSADPRGGETQYF. CDR3 nucleotides: TGCAGCGCGGACCCCAGGGGTGGAGAGACCCAGTACTTC.

The V call is TRBV7-9, the J call TRBJ1-6, with TRBD1 identical over 7 bases. This CDR3 region has 15 residues. V was pared by 5 bases and J by 6 bases, with 7 bases of the junction left unmatched. In germline, CDR1 is SEHNR, CDR2 FQNEAQ (reference sequence). The CDR3 is CASSQGQPANSPLHF. CDR3 DNA sequence: TGTGCCAGCAGCCAGGGACAGCCGGCTAATTCACCCCTCCACTTT.

The chain is built from TRBV4-1 and TRBJ1-6; no definite D call. V was cut by 0 bases and J by 14 bases, with 5 bases left in between. CDR1 is MGHRA and CDR2 is YSYEKL in the germline V gene. This CDR3 is built from 11 residues. The CDR3 sequence: CASSQDLSLHF. CDR3 DNA: TGCGCCAGCAGCCAAGATTTGTCCCTCCACTTT.

This clonotype was seen a few times. V and J are TRBV20-1 and TRBJ1-1; the D is unclear. V gave up 1 base and J gave up 7 bases, with 13 bases separating them. Per the germline V gene, CDR1 is DFQATT and CDR2 is SNEGSKA (reference sequence). CDR3 length: 13 amino acids. CDR3 amino acids: CSARAGRSREAFF. CDR3 DNA: TGCAGTGCTAGAGCGGGAAGATCCCGTGAAGCTTTCTTT.

J is TRBJ2-5 and V is TRBV11-2, with 11 bases matching TRBD2. CDR1 SGHAT and CDR2 FQNNGV come from the germline V gene. The CDR3 loop spans 15 amino acids. The V and J ends lost 3 bases and 4 bases, in that order; junction bases with no gene match: 4. The CDR3 nucleotides are TGTGCCAGCAGCTTCTCTAGCGGGGGGCGAGAGACCCAGTACTTC. It translates to CASSFSSGGRETQYF.

The gene calls are TRBV18 and TRBJ2-2; 7 positions match TRBD1. The ends lost 0 bases at V and 2 bases at J; junction bases unmatched: 3. This CDR3 contains 16 residues. Germline lookup yields CDR1 KGHSH and CDR2 LQKENI. The CDR3 region is CASSPPDRFNTGELFF. DNA for the CDR3: TGTGCCAGCTCACCACCGGACAGGTTCAACACCGGGGAGCTGTTTTTT.

This clonotype turned up a few times. The rearrangement joins TRBV24-1 to TRBJ2-1, with TRBD2 matching over 9 bases. With 4 bases clipped from V and 6 bases from J, the junction kept 6 bases outside the gene matches. Germline V gene sequence: CDR1 KGHDR, CDR2 SFDVKD. This CDR3 spans 15 amino acids. CDR3 nucleotide sequence: TGTGCCACCAGTGACTTTAGCGGGGGTGTCAATGAGCAGTTCTTC. Its translation is CATSDFSGGVNEQFF.

This clonotype has only a few counts. This sequence joins TRBV6-2 or TRBV6-3 and TRBJ1-1; no clear D. Germline V gene data show CDR1 as MNHEY and CDR2 as SVGEGT. V was shortened by 0 bases and J by 3 bases, with 8 bases between the two germline ends. The CDR3 extends over 14 amino acids. CDR3 residues: CASSYSDGDTEAFF. The CDR3 DNA reads TGTGCCAGCAGTTACTCCGACGGAGACACTGAAGCTTTCTTT.

This clonotype was found many times. V usage is TRBV20-1 and J usage is TRBJ2-5, with a possible D match to TRBD2 (6 bases). V was shortened by 6 bases and J by 4 bases, with 15 bases between the two germline ends. The V gene's germline CDR1 is DFQATT and CDR2 SNEGSKA (reference sequence). This CDR3 has 13 amino acids. CDR3 nucleotides: TGCAGTGCCTTTATCCGGGGAGGAGAGACCCAGTACTTC. Translating it yields CSAFIRGGETQYF.

In nucleotides, the CDR3 is TGTGCCACCAGTGCCGACGGCACCGGGGAGCTGTTTTTT. Its translation is CATSADGTGELFF. The chain joins TRBV24-1 to TRBJ2-2; D remains unclear. Trimming removed 5 bases from V and 4 bases from J, with 7 bases in between. The CDR3 is made up of 13 amino acids. Germline V gene data show CDR1 as KGHDR and CDR2 as SFDVKD.

There are a few counts of this clonotype. The chain is built from TRBV2 and TRBJ2-1; TRBD1 matches 10 bases. The ends lost 3 bases at V and 8 bases at J; junction bases unmatched: 7. Per the germline V gene, CDR1 is SNHLY and CDR2 is FYNNEI. The CDR3 length is 15 residues. CDR3: CASSDRTGGEDEQFF. The CDR3 DNA is TGTGCCAGCAGTGATAGGACAGGGGGAGAAGATGAGCAGTTCTTC.

This clonotype was counted only a few times. This chain connects TRBV2 to TRBJ1-6; 9 bases fit TRBD1. The V and J ends lost 5 bases and 9 bases, in that order; junction bases with no gene match: 8. The CDR3 is 15 amino acids. Germline assignment: CDR1 SNHLY and CDR2 FYNNEI. CDR3 bases: TGTGCCAGCAGTCTAGCCACAGGGGGCATTTCACCCCTCCACTTT. Translation gives CASSLATGGISPLHF. Looking up the rest from reference TRBV2 and TRBJ1-6 gives the full variable domain: EPEVTQTPSHQVTQMGQEVILRCVPISNHLYFYWYRQILGQKVEFLVSFYNNEISEKSEIFDDQFSVERPDGSNFTLKIRSTKLEDSAMYFCASSLATGGISPLHFGNGTRLTVT.

This clonotype was seen more than once but under ten times. This sequence joins TRBV6-2 or TRBV6-3 and TRBJ2-1; tentative D call: TRBD2 (5 bases). V shed 9 bases and J shed 4 bases, with 7 bases lying between them. Per germline, CDR1 MNHEY and CDR2 SVGEGT. The CDR3 length is 11 residues. This chain's CDR3 is CAREAYNEQFF. DNA for the CDR3: TGTGCCAGGGAGGCATACAATGAGCAGTTCTTC.